This T cell receptor beta chain was observed in a study of identical twins. There are many counts of this clonotype. The CDR3 covers 16 residues. V gave up 3 bases and J gave up 3 bases; unmatched junction bases: 8. Germline V gene sequence: CDR1 MDHEN, CDR2 SYDVKM. TCRdb redid the calling of the 5' RACE reads with MiXCR, one entry per CDR3 protein. The sample holds under 300,000 distinct CDR3 sequences; about 8.5% are singletons and the top ten take approximately 3%. This sample also appeared in a second study, on yellow fever vaccine responses in identical twins.

This chain joins TRBV28 and TRBJ2-3, with 8 bases that match TRBD2. Sequencing was performed on CD8+ T cells sorted from blood. The clonotype comes from a young woman in good health. CDR3 nucleotide sequence: TGTGCCAGCAGTTTCCGGGAGGGCTACACTACAGATACGCAGTATTTT. Translation gives CASSFREGYTTDTQYF.